A selection of T cell receptor beta chains follows, all from one sample in a study of identical twins. TCRdb re-analysed the 5' RACE reads in MiXCR, keeping a single row per CDR3 protein. The sample has approximately 300,000 distinct CDR3 sequences, roughly 9% seen once. These records were also assigned to another study, of yellow fever vaccine responses in identical twins.

Sequenced material: CD8+ T cells sorted from blood. The receptors here all came from a young woman in good health. Each CDR3 is given with its conserved first and last residue. Fields, in order: clone size, D gene, V gene, J gene, CDR3 protein, CDR3 DNA. A D gene is named only where the DNA matches it firmly. Clone size is given for some rows only: seen once, a few or many times, or a class if the clone is expanded.

clone_size: .
d_call: .
v_call: TRBV5-6
j_call: TRBJ2-1
cdr3_aa: CASSLGVGTEQFF
cdr3_nt: TGTGCCAGCAGCCTGGGAGTGGGGACGGAGCAGTTCTTC

clone_size: .
d_call: TRBD2
v_call: TRBV9
j_call: TRBJ2-7
cdr3_aa: CASSVRSGGGYEQYF
cdr3_nt: TGTGCCAGCAGCGTCCGCAGCGGGGGAGGTTACGAGCAGTACTTC

clone_size: many
d_call: .
v_call: TRBV19
j_call: TRBJ2-2
cdr3_aa: CASRPQDVSTGELFF
cdr3_nt: TGTGCCAGTAGGCCACAGGACGTGTCCACCGGGGAGCTGTTTTTT

clone_size: few
d_call: TRBD1
v_call: TRBV24-1
j_call: TRBJ2-1
cdr3_aa: CATSAPYHGTEYNEQFF
cdr3_nt: TGTGCCACCAGTGCTCCTTACCACGGGACAGAGTACAATGAGCAGTTCTTC

clone_size: few
d_call: .
v_call: TRBV4-3
j_call: TRBJ2-5
cdr3_aa: CASSQDLQETQYF
cdr3_nt: TGCGCCAGCAGCCAAGATCTACAAGAGACCCAGTACTTC

clone_size: few
d_call: TRBD2
v_call: TRBV20-1
j_call: TRBJ2-5
cdr3_aa: CSARDFRGTSGKAWETQYF
cdr3_nt: TGCAGTGCTAGAGATTTTAGGGGGACTAGCGGAAAAGCGTGGGAGACCCAGTACTTC

clone_size: few
d_call: .
v_call: TRBV28
j_call: TRBJ2-7
cdr3_aa: CASSLGSYYEQYF
cdr3_nt: TGTGCCAGCAGTTTAGGGAGCTACTACGAGCAGTACTTC

clone_size: few
d_call: TRBD2
v_call: TRBV10-1
j_call: TRBJ2-2
cdr3_aa: CASSERTSAIINTGELFF
cdr3_nt: TGCGCCAGCAGTGAGAGGACTAGCGCGATCATAAACACCGGGGAGCTGTTTTTT

clone_size: .
d_call: .
v_call: TRBV9
j_call: TRBJ2-5
cdr3_aa: CASSKNTHTQYF
cdr3_nt: TGTGCCAGCAGCAAAAACACCCATACCCAGTACTTC

clone_size: once
d_call: .
v_call: TRBV7-6
j_call: TRBJ1-4
cdr3_aa: CASSLTGRDNEKLFF
cdr3_nt: TGTGCCAGCAGCTTAACGGGGCGCGATAATGAAAAACTGTTTTTT

clone_size: .
d_call: TRBD1
v_call: TRBV7-2
j_call: TRBJ1-6
cdr3_aa: CASSLGTGHSPLHF
cdr3_nt: TGTGCCAGCAGCTTGGGGACAGGGCACTCACCCCTCCACTTT

clone_size: .
d_call: .
v_call: TRBV27
j_call: TRBJ2-1
cdr3_aa: CAAGPSSYNEQFF
cdr3_nt: TGTGCCGCAGGCCCTAGCTCCTACAATGAGCAGTTCTTC

clone_size: many
d_call: TRBD1
v_call: TRBV4-3
j_call: TRBJ1-4
cdr3_aa: CASSQALGQGTTTNEKLFF
cdr3_nt: TGCGCCAGCAGCCAAGCATTGGGACAGGGAACAACTACTAATGAAAAACTGTTTTTT

clone_size: many
d_call: .
v_call: TRBV9
j_call: TRBJ2-5
cdr3_aa: CASSPSRGAQETQYF
cdr3_nt: TGTGCCAGCAGCCCCTCGAGGGGGGCCCAAGAGACCCAGTACTTC

clone_size: .
d_call: TRBD2
v_call: TRBV28
j_call: TRBJ2-5
cdr3_aa: CASRTRASGGETQYF
cdr3_nt: TGTGCCAGCAGGACCAGGGCTAGCGGGGGAGAGACCCAGTACTTC

clone_size: few
d_call: TRBD1
v_call: TRBV14
j_call: TRBJ2-1
cdr3_aa: CASLKTGDYNEQFF
cdr3_nt: TGTGCCAGCTTAAAGACAGGGGACTACAATGAGCAGTTCTTC

clone_size: many
d_call: TRBD1
v_call: TRBV5-1
j_call: TRBJ2-7
cdr3_aa: CASSRTGPAYEQYF
cdr3_nt: TGCGCCAGCAGCCGGACAGGGCCCGCCTACGAGCAGTACTTC

clone_size: .
d_call: TRBD1
v_call: TRBV14
j_call: TRBJ2-7
cdr3_aa: CASSQDFGTGDEQYF
cdr3_nt: TGTGCCAGCAGCCAAGATTTCGGGACAGGGGACGAGCAGTACTTC

clone_size: few
d_call: .
v_call: TRBV3-1
j_call: TRBJ2-7
cdr3_aa: CASSQDLPGMWEQYF
cdr3_nt: TGTGCCAGCAGCCAAGATCTACCAGGGATGTGGGAGCAGTACTTC

clone_size: many
d_call: .
v_call: TRBV6-2/TRBV6-3
j_call: TRBJ2-1
cdr3_aa: CASSYSLGLGYNEQFF
cdr3_nt: TGTGCCAGCAGTTACTCTTTGGGGTTGGGCTACAATGAGCAGTTCTTC

clone_size: many
d_call: .
v_call: TRBV15
j_call: TRBJ2-1
cdr3_aa: CATSSTGPGSYNEQFF
cdr3_nt: TGTGCCACCAGCAGTACCGGACCCGGCTCCTACAATGAGCAGTTCTTC

clone_size: few
d_call: TRBD1
v_call: TRBV7-9
j_call: TRBJ2-7
cdr3_aa: CASSLGQGEWEQYF
cdr3_nt: TGTGCCAGCAGCTTGGGACAGGGCGAGTGGGAGCAGTACTTC

clone_size: few
d_call: TRBD1
v_call: TRBV11-2
j_call: TRBJ2-5
cdr3_aa: CASSHTQGAEETQYF
cdr3_nt: TGTGCCAGCAGCCACACACAGGGGGCAGAAGAGACCCAGTACTTC

clone_size: .
d_call: .
v_call: TRBV20-1
j_call: TRBJ2-5
cdr3_aa: CSAFDYTQETQYF
cdr3_nt: TGCAGTGCCTTCGACTATACCCAAGAGACCCAGTACTTC

clone_size: .
d_call: .
v_call: TRBV6-2/TRBV6-3
j_call: TRBJ2-2
cdr3_aa: CASSLVPIGGTGELFF
cdr3_nt: TGTGCCAGCAGTTTGGTCCCGATCGGGGGCACCGGGGAGCTGTTTTTT

clone_size: .
d_call: TRBD1
v_call: TRBV11-2
j_call: TRBJ2-1
cdr3_aa: CASSLEGVEDRGWSNEQFF
cdr3_nt: TGTGCCAGCAGCTTAGAAGGGGTCGAAGACAGGGGTTGGTCCAATGAGCAGTTCTTC

clone_size: many
d_call: TRBD2
v_call: TRBV7-8
j_call: TRBJ2-5
cdr3_aa: CASSLAGGPGETQYF
cdr3_nt: TGTGCCAGCAGCTTAGCGGGAGGGCCAGGAGAGACCCAGTACTTC

clone_size: many
d_call: .
v_call: TRBV27
j_call: TRBJ2-1
cdr3_aa: CASSLFDRVGEQFF
cdr3_nt: TGTGCCAGCAGTTTATTCGATCGAGTGGGTGAGCAGTTCTTC

clone_size: few
d_call: .
v_call: TRBV19
j_call: TRBJ2-3
cdr3_aa: CASSISGADTQYF
cdr3_nt: TGTGCCAGTAGTATCTCGGGTGCAGATACGCAGTATTTT

clone_size: many
d_call: TRBD1
v_call: TRBV10-2
j_call: TRBJ2-6
cdr3_aa: CASSDDGTGGVPSGANVLTF
cdr3_nt: TGCGCCAGCAGTGATGATGGGACAGGGGGGGTCCCCTCTGGGGCCAACGTCCTGACTTTC

clone_size: .
d_call: TRBD2
v_call: TRBV20-1
j_call: TRBJ2-2
cdr3_aa: CSARGRASTGELFF
cdr3_nt: TGCAGTGCTCGGGGGAGGGCGAGCACCGGGGAGCTGTTTTTT

clone_size: many
d_call: TRBD2
v_call: TRBV9
j_call: TRBJ2-3
cdr3_aa: CASSKGLAFPPREGTDTQYF
cdr3_nt: TGTGCCAGCAGCAAGGGACTAGCGTTTCCCCCCCGGGAGGGCACAGATACGCAGTATTTT

clone_size: many
d_call: .
v_call: TRBV20-1
j_call: TRBJ2-2
cdr3_aa: CSARDNRDNTGELFF
cdr3_nt: TGCAGTGCTAGAGATAACAGGGATAACACCGGGGAGCTGTTTTTT

clone_size: .
d_call: .
v_call: TRBV7-9
j_call: TRBJ1-2
cdr3_aa: CASSPPGDYGYTF
cdr3_nt: TGTGCCAGCAGCCCTCCAGGGGACTATGGCTACACCTTC

clone_size: few
d_call: .
v_call: TRBV28
j_call: TRBJ1-1
cdr3_aa: CASSSPLEAFF
cdr3_nt: TGTGCCAGCAGTAGCCCTCTTGAAGCTTTCTTT

clone_size: many
d_call: .
v_call: TRBV20-1
j_call: TRBJ1-1
cdr3_aa: CSANIMNTEAFF
cdr3_nt: TGCAGTGCTAATATCATGAACACTGAAGCTTTCTTT

clone_size: few
d_call: TRBD2
v_call: TRBV6-2/TRBV6-3
j_call: TRBJ2-1
cdr3_aa: CASSYPTISGGTTSSYNEQFF
cdr3_nt: TGTGCCAGCAGTTACCCGACCATCAGCGGGGGTACGACGAGCTCCTACAATGAGCAGTTCTTC

clone_size: .
d_call: TRBD1
v_call: TRBV20-1
j_call: TRBJ1-2
cdr3_aa: CSATGGQGARGYTF
cdr3_nt: TGCAGTGCTACTGGGGGACAGGGGGCGCGGGGCTACACCTTC

clone_size: many
d_call: TRBD2
v_call: TRBV20-1
j_call: TRBJ2-7
cdr3_aa: CSARDQGHGTSGGALRTYEQYF
cdr3_nt: TGCAGTGCTAGAGATCAAGGGCACGGGACTAGCGGCGGGGCACTGAGAACCTACGAGCAGTACTTC

clone_size: many
d_call: .
v_call: TRBV29-1
j_call: TRBJ2-5
cdr3_aa: CSVDLMLGETQYF
cdr3_nt: TGCAGCGTTGACCTTATGTTAGGAGAGACCCAGTACTTC

clone_size: many
d_call: TRBD2
v_call: TRBV4-3
j_call: TRBJ2-7
cdr3_aa: CASSLSSGGTYEQYF
cdr3_nt: TGCGCCAGCAGCCTTTCTAGCGGGGGTACCTACGAGCAGTACTTC

clone_size: many
d_call: TRBD1
v_call: TRBV7-9
j_call: TRBJ2-2
cdr3_aa: CASSATGTAYTGELFF
cdr3_nt: TGTGCCAGCAGCGCTACCGGGACAGCTTACACCGGGGAGCTGTTTTTT

clone_size: many
d_call: .
v_call: TRBV29-1
j_call: TRBJ2-2
cdr3_aa: CSVEDGRAVNTGELFF
cdr3_nt: TGCAGCGTTGAAGATGGTCGGGCAGTTAACACCGGGGAGCTGTTTTTT

clone_size: many
d_call: .
v_call: TRBV4-3
j_call: TRBJ1-6
cdr3_aa: CASSQDSGGNNSPLHF
cdr3_nt: TGCGCCAGCAGCCAAGATTCGGGAGGGAATAATTCACCCCTCCACTTT

clone_size: few
d_call: TRBD2
v_call: TRBV4-3
j_call: TRBJ2-1
cdr3_aa: CASSELGGGVSYNEQFF
cdr3_nt: TGCGCCAGCAGCGAGCTGGGCGGGGGAGTCTCCTACAATGAGCAGTTCTTC

clone_size: many
d_call: .
v_call: TRBV7-9
j_call: TRBJ2-6
cdr3_aa: CASSPRSSGANVLTF
cdr3_nt: TGTGCCAGCAGCCCTAGGTCCTCTGGGGCCAACGTCCTGACTTTC

clone_size: .
d_call: .
v_call: TRBV20-1
j_call: TRBJ2-6
cdr3_aa: CSAAPGLGKSGANVLTF
cdr3_nt: TGCAGTGCTGCTCCGGGACTGGGAAAGTCTGGGGCCAACGTCCTGACTTTC

clone_size: .
d_call: .
v_call: TRBV4-3
j_call: TRBJ2-7
cdr3_aa: CASSPELAYEQYF
cdr3_nt: TGCGCCAGCAGCCCCGAATTAGCGTACGAGCAGTACTTC

clone_size: many
d_call: .
v_call: TRBV29-1
j_call: TRBJ1-4
cdr3_aa: CSVVGGRGEKLFF
cdr3_nt: TGCAGCGTTGTTGGGGGGCGTGGGGAAAAACTGTTTTTT

clone_size: few
d_call: .
v_call: TRBV7-9
j_call: TRBJ2-3
cdr3_aa: CASSSHATKSNTQYF
cdr3_nt: TGTGCCAGCAGCTCCCATGCGACTAAGTCAAATACGCAGTATTTT

clone_size: many
d_call: .
v_call: TRBV2
j_call: TRBJ2-7
cdr3_aa: CASSEAIGGTYEQYF
cdr3_nt: TGTGCCAGCAGTGAAGCTATAGGGGGAACCTACGAGCAGTACTTC

clone_size: many
d_call: .
v_call: TRBV7-8
j_call: TRBJ2-5
cdr3_aa: CASSHPAGLTQETQYF
cdr3_nt: TGTGCCAGCAGTCACCCGGCGGGGTTAACCCAAGAGACCCAGTACTTC

clone_size: few
d_call: .
v_call: TRBV29-1
j_call: TRBJ1-1
cdr3_aa: CSVEGPGNTEAFF
cdr3_nt: TGCAGCGTTGAAGGGCCGGGGAACACTGAAGCTTTCTTT

clone_size: .
d_call: .
v_call: TRBV20-1
j_call: TRBJ2-5
cdr3_aa: CSARDGGLPQETQYF
cdr3_nt: TGCAGTGCCCGCGACGGGGGGCTCCCTCAAGAGACCCAGTACTTC